This T cell receptor (beta chain) was observed in a study of regulatory T cells in long-lasting Graves disease (dated by TCRdb to the early 2020s). Study-level background: Persistent Graves' disease meant more than 5 years of antithyroid drug treatment with TSH receptor autoantibodies that stayed positive. Peripheral blood TCR sequencing and RNA sequencing compared persistent Graves' disease patients with newly diagnosed Graves' disease patients. The study was conducted in China and was registered as a clinical trial. A total of around 33 samples underwent TCR sequencing, from 13 patients with persistent Graves' disease and about 20 patients with newly diagnosed Graves' disease. Antithyroid drugs had been taken for approximately 10 years on average by persistent Graves' disease patients in the clinical cohort. Study-level results and caveats: More public clonotypes were shared among persistent patients (roughly 2,900) than among newly diagnosed patients (966). Sequencing and analysis were restricted to the TCR beta chain. Preferential use of TRBV28, TRBJ1-2 and TRBJ2-5 was observed in persistent disease, whereas TRBV20-1 and TRBJ2-1 were favored in newly diagnosed disease. The authors noted that the small sample size was a limitation that may lower accuracy. Compared with newly diagnosed patients, persistent Graves' disease patients had lower TCR Shannon entropy and fewer highly expanded clones, which suggests clonal expansion. Because the primary lesion, thyroid tissue, could not be accessed, the study looked at peripheral blood alone.

This clonotype occurred many times. Its antigen target is currently unknown. Base qualities are not recorded, but no much larger clone differs from it by a single base. This specimen's time point label, interpreted: persistent/refractory GD, antithyroid drugs over 5 years with positive TRAb. For both TCR sequencing and RNA sequencing, RNA was extracted from PBMCs in TRIzol. Graves' disease was diagnosed according to American Thyroid Association guidelines. The patients came from an endocrinology department in Xi'an, China. Each patient gave around 9.2 milliliters of peripheral blood, collected in an EDTA anticoagulant tube. Ficoll Paque Plus density gradient separation was used to isolate PBMCs, and no additional T cell sorting was done. An Agilent 2100 Bioanalyzer and agarose gel were used to check RNA quality, and a NanoDrop 2000 was used to measure RNA concentration. Libraries were made using multiplex PCR. The listed sequencing device is Illumina HiSeq 4000. TCR beta libraries were built with iRepertoire HTBI primers and Arm-PCR amplification of CDR3 regions. Before sequencing, the PCR products underwent gel purification. Concerning the study's data processing: Gene usage analysis of CDR3 amino acid clonotypes relied on the roughly 64 TRBV and 14 TRBJ segments identified across samples. Filtered high-quality paired reads were merged into contigs using COPE and FqMerger. BLAST was used to align contigs to IMGT TRBV, TRBD and TRBJ reference genes, and CDR3 was defined according to IMGT. Clonotypes above 0.1% frequency were classified as highly expanded clones. Shannon entropy served as the measure of repertoire diversity, while the Gini coefficient captured V-J evenness. A clonotype found in more than one individual was treated as public. Clones were called with MiXCR by TCRdb after fastp trimmed the public reads at Q25, and only in-frame beta chains were retained. Rows merge per CDR3 protein into single entries with the most common DNA and genes. These V and J calls originate from TCRdb's pipeline instead of the authors' own analysis. This sample lists roughly 400,000 distinct CDR3 sequences; around 21% were detected once. More than 20% of the sample belongs to the ten largest clones.

Trimming costs V 0 bases and J 3 bases, and their ends lie 8 bases apart. CDR1 is given as SGHTA and CDR2 as FQGNSA, both from the germline V gene. From the cysteine up to the phenylalanine, the CDR3 has a length of 15 residues. The kept DNA is CDR3 alone, 45 bases in frame from the first base. Sequenced here: peripheral blood mononuclear cells (PBMCs), sampled when the disease was refractory, from a patient treated with antithyroid drugs. Rearrangement joined TRBV7-2 to TRBJ1-4; TRBD1 is a possible D gene, resting on 5 matching bases. This receptor was identified in a female donor with Graves disease. This receptor carries the CDR3 CASSLAGTSNEKLFF. The nucleotides are TGTGCCAGCAGCTTAGCTGGGACCTCTAATGAAAAACTGTTTTTT. This CDR3, with the reference TRBV7-2 and TRBJ1-4 proteins standing in past its ends, gives the full variable domain GAGVSQSPSNKVTEKGKDVELRCDPISGHTALYWYRQSLGQGLEFLIYFQGNSAPDKSGLPSDRFSAERTGGSVSTLTIQRTQQEDSAVYLCASSLAGTSNEKLFFGSGTQLSVL.